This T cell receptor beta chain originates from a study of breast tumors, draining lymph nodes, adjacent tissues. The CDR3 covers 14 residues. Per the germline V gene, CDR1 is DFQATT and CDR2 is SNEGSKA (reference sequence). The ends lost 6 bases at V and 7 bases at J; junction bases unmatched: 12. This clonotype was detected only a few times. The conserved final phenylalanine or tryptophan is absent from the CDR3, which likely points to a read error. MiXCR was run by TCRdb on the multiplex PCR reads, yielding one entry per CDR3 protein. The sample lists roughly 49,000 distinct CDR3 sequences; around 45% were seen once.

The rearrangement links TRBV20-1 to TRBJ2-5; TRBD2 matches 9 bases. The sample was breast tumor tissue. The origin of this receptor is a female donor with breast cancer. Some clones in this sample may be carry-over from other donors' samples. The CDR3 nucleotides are TGCAGTGCCCGCTTAGCGGGAGAAAGAGCGACCCAGTACCTC. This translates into CSARLAGERATQYL.